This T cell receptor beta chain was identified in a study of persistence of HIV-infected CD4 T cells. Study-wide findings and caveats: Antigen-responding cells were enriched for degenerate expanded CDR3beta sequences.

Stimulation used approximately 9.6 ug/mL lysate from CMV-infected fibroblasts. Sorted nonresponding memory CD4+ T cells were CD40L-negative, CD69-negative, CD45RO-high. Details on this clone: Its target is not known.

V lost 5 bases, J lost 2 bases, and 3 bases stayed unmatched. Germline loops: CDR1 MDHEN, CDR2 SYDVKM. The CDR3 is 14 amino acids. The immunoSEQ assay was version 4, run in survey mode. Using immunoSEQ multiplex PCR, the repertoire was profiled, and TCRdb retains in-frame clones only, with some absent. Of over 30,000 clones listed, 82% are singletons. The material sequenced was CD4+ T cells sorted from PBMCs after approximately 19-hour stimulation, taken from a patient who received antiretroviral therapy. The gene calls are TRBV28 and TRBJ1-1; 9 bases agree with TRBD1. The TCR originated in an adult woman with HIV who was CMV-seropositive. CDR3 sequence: CASSRGQGNTEAFF. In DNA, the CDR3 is TGTGCCAGCAGTCGGGGACAGGGTAACACTGAAGCTTTCTTT.